This note documents a single T cell receptor beta chain sequence. The antigen is unknown. The data were obtained in a study of persistence of HIV-infected CD4 T cells. The immunoSEQ assay was version 4, run in survey mode. Genomic DNA was diluted to 10 ng/uL, up to about 1 ug per sample. The method was immunoSEQ multiplex PCR; TCRdb's version includes in-frame clones alone and lacks a portion of them. The data hold 35,000 to 40,000 clones, with roughly 89% observed a single time. Whole-study findings and limits: The rare CMV-responding cells with HIV-1 proviruses were not separately TCR-sequenced.

V gave up 3 bases and J gave up 9 bases, with 13 bases separating them. Germline V gives CDR1 SEHNR, CDR2 FQNEAQ (reference sequence). This CDR3 spans 13 amino acids. Anti-CD3/anti-CD28 beads served as a nonspecific positive control stimulus. Sorting of responding CD4+ T cells relied on upregulated CD40 ligand together with CD69. PBMCs were depleted of CD8+ T cells before stimulation. The rearrangement joins TRBV7-9 to TRBJ2-3; D remains ambiguous. Sequenced here: CD4+ T cells sorted from PBMCs after approximately 19-hour stimulation, sampled from a patient who received antiretroviral therapy. The receptor was derived from an adult man with HIV who was CMV-seropositive. The CDR3 DNA reads TGTGCCAGCAGCTTGTCCTTCCGTGGAACGCAGTATTTT. It codes for CASSLSFRGTQYF.